This TCR beta chain is from a study of technical replicates of blood from a few donors. The V end was cut by 8 bases, the J end by 4 bases, with 9 bases between. The CDR3 has 12 residues. Germline V gene lookup returns CDR1 MNHNS and CDR2 SASEGT. Generated by immunoSEQ multiplex PCR, the TCRdb table keeps only in-frame clones and is missing some. This sample carries about 79,000 clones, more than 90% of them seen once, and the ten largest clones take over 0.35%. This TCR was recovered from a human donor in good health. Some clones in this sample may be carry-over from other donors' samples. The sample consisted of T cells isolated from PBMCs. The genes are TRBV6-1 and TRBJ2-1, with D possibly being TRBD2 (6 bases). The CDR3 nucleotides are TGTGCCAGCGGGAGGACGTACAATGAGCAGTTCTTC. This translates into CASGRTYNEQFF.